Below, 12 T cell receptor beta chains from the same sample are listed, as sequenced in a study of T cell clonality in common variable immunodeficiency. Profiling relied on immunoSEQ multiplex PCR, and the TCRdb table lists in-frame clones only, not all of them. This sample comprises about 34,000 clones, none seen once only. What was sequenced was peripheral blood mononuclear cells. The receptors come from a person aged 18 to 75 in good health.

This clone was seen ten or more times. The read halts 3 residues ahead of the CDR3 end, with the missing end drawn from the germline J gene. The chain joins TRBV15 to TRBJ2-3, with D possibly TRBD2 on 6 matching bases. V gave up 0 bases and J gave up 0 bases, with 13 bases separating them. The CDR3 totals 17 residues. Germline V gene lookup returns CDR1 LNHNV and CDR2 YYDKDF (reference sequence). CDR3 loop: CATSRDAGLSSTDTQYF. The CDR3 bases that were read are TGTGCCACCAGCAGAGATGCGGGGTTATCTAGCACAGATACG.

This clone was detected ten times or more. From the germline J gene comes the end of the CDR3, since the read stops 3 residues before it. The J gene is TRBJ1-4, the V gene TRBV20-1; D is perhaps TRBD1 (5 bases). Germline V gene sequence: CDR1 DFQATT, CDR2 SNEGSKA (reference sequence). V shed 4 bases and J shed 1 base, with 13 bases lying between them. This CDR3 has 15 amino acids. The part of the CDR3 DNA that was read is TGCAGTGCTACACAGACTAGGGGAACTAATGAAAAA. It codes for CSATQTRGTNEK. The entire CDR3 protein reads CSATQTRGTNEKLFF.

This clone showed up many times. From the germline J gene comes the end of the CDR3, since the read stops 3 residues before it. The V gene is TRBV10-3, the J gene TRBJ1-2; no clear D gene. The CDR3 runs 15 residues. V was clipped by 0 bases and J by 2 bases, with 10 bases between them. Germline assignment: CDR1 ENHRY and CDR2 SYGVKD. The sequenced part of the CDR3 DNA is TGTGCCATCAGTGAGTCCCGACTGGAGAACTATGGC. It yields the protein CAISESRLENYG. The complete CDR3 reads CAISESRLENYGYTF.

In this sample, this clone turned up many times. Read data end 3 residues before the CDR3 end; the end is taken from the germline J gene. The chain employs TRBV5-1 and TRBJ2-5; 7 bases fit TRBD1. The J segment lost 5 bases and the V segment lost 4 bases, leaving 5 bases of the junction unmatched. Germline CDR1 and CDR2: SGHRS and YFSETQ. This CDR3 spans 13 amino acids. The part of the CDR3 DNA that was read is TGCGCCAGCAGCCAGACAGGGTGGGAGACC. It is translated as CASSQTGWET. The whole CDR3 sequence is CASSQTGWETQYF.

This clone was counted at least ten times. The sequence runs out 3 residues before the end of the CDR3; the remainder is reconstructed from the germline J gene. V and J are TRBV15 and TRBJ1-2; TRBD1 matches 9 bases. Unmatched junction bases numbered 4, after V lost 9 bases and J lost 2 bases. Germline loops: CDR1 LNHNV, CDR2 YYDKDF (reference sequence). The CDR3 contains 13 residues. The chain's CDR3 is CATTTGGNYGYTF. The CDR3 bases that were read are TGTGCCACAACTACAGGGGGCAACTATGGC.

This clone was recorded at least ten times. The observed sequence ends 3 residues before the CDR3 terminus, with the missing tail filled in from the germline J gene. The chain carries TRBV19 and TRBJ1-2; 10 bases agree with TRBD1. Looked up from germline, CDR1 is LNHDA and CDR2 is SQIVND (reference sequence). The CDR3 runs to 13 residues. CDR3 DNA, as far as it was read: TGTGCCAGTGCGGGGACAGGGGCTTTCCGC. This translates into CASAGTGAFR. The full CDR3 protein is CASAGTGAFRYTF.

Concerning this clone itself: Read coverage stops 3 residues before the CDR3 terminus; the germline J gene supplies the remainder. This rearrangement joins TRBV7-9 to TRBJ1-1; D unclear. V lost 3 bases and J 1 base, leaving 6 bases between the germline ends. Germline lookup yields CDR1 SEHNR and CDR2 FQNEAQ (reference sequence). This CDR3 is 13 amino acids long. The DNA read from the CDR3 is TGTGCCAGCAGCTTCGGGGAGAACACTGAA. It translates to CASSFGENTE. From start to end, the CDR3 is CASSFGENTEAFF.

Ten or more counts support this clone. The read ends 3 residues early relative to the CDR3; the germline J gene fills the gap. J is TRBJ2-1 and V is TRBV9; D may be TRBD2 (6 bases). The CDR3 spans 18 residues. Trimming shortened V by 0 bases and J by 3 bases, and 19 bases separated the two germline ends. From germline, CDR1 is SGDLS and CDR2 YYNGEE. CDR3: CASSVGISGLEGYNEQFF. The part of the CDR3 DNA that was read is TGTGCCAGCAGCGTAGGTATTAGCGGCTTGGAGGGCTACAATGAG.

This clone came up many times. The CDR3 goes on 3 residues after the read ends, and that part is filled in from the germline J gene. This chain links TRBV7-9 with TRBJ1-2; 7 bases are a match to TRBD1. CDR1 SEHNR and CDR2 FQNEAQ come from the germline V gene (reference sequence). This CDR3 is built from 15 residues. CDR3 DNA, as far as it was read: TGTGCCAGCAGCTTAGGCCAGGGACAGACTGGGGGC. Its protein is CASSLGQGQTGG. The whole CDR3 protein is CASSLGQGQTGGYTF.

This clone was seen at least ten times. The read terminates 3 residues before the CDR3 end, so the remaining end is supplied by the germline J gene. V and J are TRBV28 and TRBJ2-3, with a weak D call TRBD1 (5 bases). Germline values: CDR1 MDHEN, CDR2 SYDVKM. The CDR3 length is 14 residues. V was trimmed by 7 bases and J by 2 bases, leaving 13 bases between them. The CDR3 sequence: CASTPAGITDTQYF. CDR3 bases read: TGTGCCAGCACCCCCGCAGGGATCACAGATACG.

This clone showed up many times. The read comes to an end 3 residues before the CDR3 does, leaving the germline J gene to fill in the end. The chain links TRBV30 to TRBJ1-3; 9 bases line up with TRBD1. This CDR3 has 14 amino acids. Germline V gene sequence: CDR1 GTSNPN, CDR2 SVGIG (reference sequence). The V and J ends lost 5 bases and 0 bases, in that order; junction bases with no gene match: 2. The covered CDR3 bases are TGTGCCTGGGGGACAGGGAGCTCTGGAAACACC. Translating gives CAWGTGSSGNT. The CDR3 reads in full as CAWGTGSSGNTIYF. The full variable domain, rest sourced from reference TRBV30 and TRBJ1-3, is SQTIHQWPATLVQPVGSPLSLECTVEGTSNPNLYWYRQAAGRGLQLLFYSVGIGQISSEVPQNLSASRPQDRQFILSSKKLLLSDSGFYLCAWGTGSSGNTIYFGEGSWLTVV.

This clone was recorded at least ten times. Read coverage stops 3 residues before the CDR3 terminus; the germline J gene supplies the remainder. The chain combines TRBV7-9 with TRBJ1-2, with 7 bases aligning to TRBD1. The ends lost 5 bases at V and 4 bases at J; junction bases unmatched: 10. The length of the CDR3 is 15 residues. The germline gives CDR1 SEHNR, CDR2 FQNEAQ (reference sequence). CDR3 amino acids: CASSTGTEIPYGYTF. The sequenced CDR3 bases are TGTGCCAGCAGCACCGGGACAGAGATCCCCTATGGC. The variable domain in full, completed from reference TRBV7-9 and TRBJ1-2, reads DTGVSQNPRHKITKRGQNVTFRCDPISEHNRLYWYRQTLGQGPEFLTYFQNEAQLEKSRLLSDRFSAERPKGSFSTLEIQRTEQGDSAMYLCASSTGTEIPYGYTFGSGTRLTVV.